Below are 29 T cell receptor beta chains sequenced from a single sample in a study of T cell responses to AZD1222 COVID-19 vaccine. TCRdb's copy holds only in-frame clones and misses some; the assay was immunoSEQ multiplex PCR. The repertoire includes about 120,000 clones, about 90% of them detected once, and almost 5.5% sits in the top ten. The starting material was peripheral blood, obtained on day 0 of AZD1222 vaccination. Source of these receptors: an adult in good health.

The chain has TRBV28 and TRBJ1-5, with 9 nucleotides matching TRBD1. The germline CDR1 and CDR2 sequences are MDHEN and SYDVKM. This CDR3 has 15 amino acids. Losses at the gene ends were 4 bases for V and 7 bases for J; bases not matched to a gene: 8. This CDR3 reads CASSSPRQGGQPQHF. Here the CDR3 DNA reads TGTGCCAGCAGTTCCCCCAGACAGGGGGGCCAGCCCCAGCATTTT.

This clone has only one observation. The chain couples TRBV11-2 to TRBJ1-1; D is uncertain. The ends were cut back, 0 bases at V and 5 bases at J, with 7 bases in the middle. The CDR3 has 13 amino acids. CDR1 is SGHAT and CDR2 is FQNNGV in the germline V gene. As DNA, the CDR3 is TGTGCCAGCAGCTTAGAGGGCGGGACTGAAGCTTTCTTT. Protein sequence: CASSLEGGTEAFF.

The chain recombines TRBV19 with TRBJ1-2; maybe TRBD1 (5 bases). The germline V gene encodes CDR1 LNHDA and CDR2 SQIVND (reference sequence). The ends were cut back, 5 bases at V and 2 bases at J, with 12 bases in the middle. The CDR3 is 14 residues long. DNA for the CDR3: TGTGCCAGTAGTTTCCGACAGCTCAACTATGGCTACACCTTC. Its translation: CASSFRQLNYGYTF.

The chain has TRBV5-1 and TRBJ1-1; possible D gene TRBD1, 6 bases. The V end was cut by 4 bases, the J end by 4 bases, with 17 bases between. Germline loops: CDR1 SGHRS, CDR2 YFSETQ. This CDR3 has 15 amino acids. CDR3 sequence: CASSTVPSGATEAFF. The CDR3 nucleotides are TGCGCCAGCAGCACAGTCCCCTCGGGGGCCACTGAAGCTTTCTTT.

The chain employs TRBV4-2 and TRBJ1-2; D is perhaps TRBD1 (5 bases). In germline, CDR1 is LGHNA, CDR2 YNFKEQ. CDR3 length equals 17 residues. V was shortened by 6 bases and J by 2 bases, with 22 bases between the two germline ends. The CDR3 loop is CASRPLFSGEGNYGYTF. CDR3 nucleotides: TGTGCCAGCAGACCACTTTTCTCCGGGGAGGGGAACTATGGCTACACCTTC.

The J gene is TRBJ1-1, the V gene TRBV30; D gene uncertain. The length of the CDR3 is 11 residues. The germline CDR1 and CDR2 sequences are GTSNPN and SVGIG (reference sequence). V lost 5 bases, J lost 5 bases, and 9 bases lay in between. The CDR3: CAWHSGTEAFF. The CDR3 bases are TGTGCCTGGCACTCGGGGACTGAAGCTTTCTTT.

The chain carries TRBV3-1 (or the pseudogene TRBV3-2) and TRBJ2-2, with a possible D match to TRBD1 (6 bases). The germline V gene encodes CDR1 LGHDT and CDR2 YNNKEL (reference sequence). Trimming removed 1 base at V and 6 bases at J, with 9 bases between. The CDR3 has 14 residues. The CDR3 protein is CASSQAQGPGELFF. The CDR3 coding sequence is TGTGCCAGCAGCCAAGCACAGGGCCCCGGGGAGCTGTTTTTT.

Concerning this clone itself: One junction end does not reproduce the germline sequence, and a read error may be involved. The chain recombines TRBV13 with TRBJ1-2, with D unclear. This CDR3 contains 13 residues. The germline V gene has CDR1 PRHDT and CDR2 FYEKMQ (reference sequence). CDR3 sequence: CASRLALNGGYTF. CDR3 nucleotides: TGTGCCAGCCGCTTAGCTCTCAATGGGGGCTACACCTTC. The full variable domain, completed using reference TRBV13 and TRBJ1-2, is AAGVIQSPRHLIKEKRETATLKCYPIPRHDTVYWYQQGPGQDPQFLISFYEKMQSDKGSIPDRFSAQQFSDYHSELNMSSLELGDSALYFCASRLALNGGYTFGSGTRLTVV.

The rearrangement uses TRBV5-4 and TRBJ2-3; D not certain. Between the trimmed V and J ends, which lost 0 bases and 5 bases, there was a span of 10 bases. The CDR3 totals 14 residues. Per germline, CDR1 SGHNT and CDR2 YYREEE (reference sequence). The CDR3 protein is CASSLGTSLDTQYF. The CDR3 DNA sequence: TGTGCCAGCAGCTTGGGTACGTCTCTAGATACGCAGTATTTT.

With regard to this clone: Other DNA sequences from this sample encode an identical CDR3 as well. The rearrangement uses TRBV18 and TRBJ2-1, with D hard to call. Trimming took 3 bases from V and 4 from J, leaving 4 bases between them. This CDR3 is 12 amino acids long. Germline V gene lookup returns CDR1 KGHSH and CDR2 LQKENI. CDR3 loop: CASSPGYNEQFF. The CDR3, as DNA: TGTGCCAGCTCACCCGGGTACAATGAGCAGTTCTTC. The full variable domain, rest sourced from reference TRBV18 and TRBJ2-1, is NAGVMQNPRHLVRRRGQEARLRCSPMKGHSHVYWYRQLPEEGLKFMVYLQKENIIDESGMPKERFSAEFPKEGPSILRIQQVVRGDSAAYFCASSPGYNEQFFGPGTRLTVL.

The V and J genes are TRBV7-9 and TRBJ1-5; the match to TRBD1 covers 10 bases. This CDR3 has 16 amino acids. Germline CDR1 SEHNR, CDR2 FQNEAQ (reference sequence). Unmatched junction bases numbered 5, after V lost 4 bases and J lost 2 bases. The CDR3 is CASSSTGGTGNQPQHF. CDR3 in DNA: TGTGCCAGCAGCTCGACAGGGGGCACGGGCAATCAGCCCCAGCATTTT.

Notes on this clone: One end of the junction fails to match germline, which may point to a read error. The genes are TRBV5-4 and TRBJ2-3, with TRBD2 matching over 14 bases. The CDR3 consists of 18 residues. The germline V gene encodes CDR1 SGHNT and CDR2 YYREEE (reference sequence). The CDR3 sequence is CASRLGLAGDWGTDTQYF. The CDR3 DNA is TGTGCCAGCAGGTTGGGACTAGCGGGAGACTGGGGCACAGATACGCAGTATTTT. The full variable domain, in which reference TRBV5-4 and TRBJ2-3 provide the parts outside the CDR3, is ETGVTQSPTHLIKTRGQQVTLRCSSQSGHNTVSWYQQALGQGPQFIFQYYREEENGRGNFPPRFSGLQFPNYSSELNVNALELDDSALYLCASRLGLAGDWGTDTQYFGPGTRLTVL.

V is TRBV2 and J is TRBJ2-7, with 11 bases lining up with TRBD1. The CDR3 runs to 15 residues. The V segment lost 6 bases and the J segment 5 bases; nucleotides outside the gene matches: 9. The germline V gene encodes CDR1 SNHLY and CDR2 FYNNEI. In DNA form, the CDR3 reads TGTGCCAGCAGACAAAGGACAGGGGGCGGCGACGAGCAGTACTTC. Translation: CASRQRTGGGDEQYF.

V usage is TRBV24-1 and J usage is TRBJ2-1; 7 bases map to TRBD2. This CDR3 region has 16 residues. With V trimmed by 1 base and J by 2 bases, 4 bases remained unmatched. CDR1 is KGHDR, CDR2 SFDVKD, per germline. The CDR3 sequence is CATSDFEGGPYNEQFF. CDR3 nucleotides: TGTGCCACCAGTGATTTTGAGGGAGGGCCCTACAATGAGCAGTTCTTC.

The chain combines TRBV25-1 with TRBJ1-4; a weak D match, TRBD1 (6 bases). Germline V gene data show CDR1 as MGHDK and CDR2 as SYGVNS. V lost 4 bases and J lost 8, with 14 bases in between. CDR3 size: 14 residues. The CDR3 is CASSGLNRDEKLFF. Here the CDR3 DNA reads TGTGCCAGCAGTGGTTTGAACAGGGACGAAAAACTGTTTTTT.

This clone was seen just once. The chain is built from TRBV3-1 (or the pseudogene TRBV3-2) and TRBJ2-5; D is uncertain. From germline, CDR1 is LGHDT and CDR2 YNNKEL (reference sequence). Trimming pared 6 bases from V and 5 bases from J, leaving 16 bases between. The CDR3 runs 14 residues. The CDR3 loop reads CASSLGWGRETQYF. CDR3 nucleotides: TGTGCCAGCAGTCTCGGGTGGGGTCGGGAGACCCAGTACTTC.

The chain joins TRBV7-9 to TRBJ2-7, with 7 bases fitting TRBD1. This CDR3 is built from 14 residues. From germline, CDR1 is SEHNR and CDR2 FQNEAQ (reference sequence). The trim removed 3 bases at V and 4 bases at J, leaving 6 bases unmatched. CDR3 DNA sequence: TGTGCCAGCAGCTTGGGGACAGCAGGATACGAGCAGTACTTC. Residues: CASSLGTAGYEQYF.

The chain links TRBV5-6 to TRBJ1-2, with D perhaps matching TRBD1 (5 bases). The CDR3 totals 15 residues. Trimming took 3 bases from V and 4 from J, leaving 16 bases between them. Per germline, CDR1 SGHDT and CDR2 YYEEEE. The CDR3 coding sequence is TGTGCCAGCAGCTCGGGCCTTGGGAGGGGCTATGGCTACACCTTC. This gives the protein CASSSGLGRGYGYTF.

This clone was detected once. V usage is TRBV18 and J usage is TRBJ1-2, with D possibly TRBD1 on 5 matching bases. Trimming stripped 1 base from V and 4 bases from J, with 13 bases between. The CDR3 loop spans 15 amino acids. Germline CDR1 reads KGHSH; CDR2 reads LQKENI. The CDR3 loop is CASSPQPQASYGYTF. DNA of the CDR3: TGTGCCAGCTCACCACAACCACAGGCCAGCTATGGCTACACCTTC. Using reference TRBV18 and TRBJ1-2 for the parts outside the CDR3, the full variable domain is NAGVMQNPRHLVRRRGQEARLRCSPMKGHSHVYWYRQLPEEGLKFMVYLQKENIIDESGMPKERFSAEFPKEGPSILRIQQVVRGDSAAYFCASSPQPQASYGYTFGSGTRLTVV.

This rearrangement joins TRBV6-1 to TRBJ1-2; perhaps TRBD1 as D (6 bases). CDR3 length: 15 amino acids. V gave up 2 bases and J gave up 8 bases, with 18 bases separating them. The germline V gene encodes CDR1 MNHNS and CDR2 SASEGT. DNA for the CDR3: TGTGCCAGCAGTGAAAAGATACAGGGACTGGGGGGCTACACCTTC. Its protein is CASSEKIQGLGGYTF.

The chain employs TRBV28 and TRBJ1-1, with D unclear. The CDR3 sequence is 14 residues long. Looked up from germline, CDR1 is MDHEN and CDR2 is SYDVKM. The V end was cut by 7 bases, the J end by 4 bases, with 16 bases between. CDR3: CASTPAVAFTEAFF. For the CDR3, the DNA is TGTGCCAGCACCCCGGCCGTCGCTTTCACTGAAGCTTTCTTT.

The J gene is TRBJ2-1, the V gene TRBV6-5, with 8 nucleotides matching TRBD1. V lost 6 bases and J lost 0; bases outside the gene matches: 4. This CDR3 has 15 residues. Germline loops: CDR1 MNHEY, CDR2 SVGAGI. For the CDR3, the DNA is TGTGCCAGCAGGGGGGACAGGAGCTCCTACAATGAGCAGTTCTTC. It encodes CASRGDRSSYNEQFF.

In nucleotides, the CDR3 is TGTGCCAGCACCCCGGGACCCCCGACAGATACGCAGTATTTT. This sequence encodes CASTPGPPTDTQYF. V gene TRBV28 combines with J gene TRBJ2-3; D is perhaps TRBD1 or TRBD2 (5 bases each). The CDR3 extends over 14 amino acids. With 7 bases removed from V and 3 bases from J, the gap between germline ends came to 14 bases. CDR1 is MDHEN, CDR2 SYDVKM, per germline.

This clone has only one observation. J is TRBJ2-2 and V is TRBV29-1, with 9 bases aligning to TRBD1. The length of the CDR3 is 13 residues. V lost 4 bases, J lost 5 bases, and 2 bases stayed unmatched. The V gene's germline CDR1 is SQVTM and CDR2 ANQGSEA. The CDR3 DNA is TGCAGCGTTGGGACAGGGGTGACCGGGGAGCTGTTTTTT. Translation: CSVGTGVTGELFF.

The sample holds one count of this clone. The chain links TRBV13 to TRBJ1-3, with 8 bases identical to TRBD1. Germline CDR1 reads PRHDT; CDR2 reads FYEKMQ (reference sequence). Unmatched junction bases numbered 6, after V lost 7 bases and J lost 4 bases. CDR3 length: 14 amino acids. The CDR3 is CASIRQGSGNTIYF. The CDR3 DNA is TGTGCCAGCATCCGACAGGGGTCCGGAAACACCATATATTTT.

The chain has TRBV2 and TRBJ2-7, with 11 positions matching TRBD1. After removal of 7 bases from V and 2 bases from J, the junction contained 16 bases not matched to a gene. The V gene's germline CDR1 is SNHLY and CDR2 FYNNEI. CDR3 length equals 18 residues. This CDR3 reads CASTDGQGAVWTTYEQYF. The CDR3 DNA reads TGTGCCAGCACCGACGGACAGGGGGCTGTTTGGACCACCTACGAGCAGTACTTC.

The V gene is TRBV5-8, the J gene TRBJ2-1, with D possibly TRBD1 on 5 matching bases. The CDR3 extends over 17 amino acids. Trimming shortened V by 1 base and J by 1 base, and 15 bases separated the two germline ends. Germline lookup yields CDR1 SGHTS and CDR2 YDEGEE. CDR3 in amino acids: CASSLNPDSTSYNEQFF. The CDR3 nucleotides read TGTGCCAGCAGCTTGAACCCTGACAGTACTTCCTACAATGAGCAGTTCTTC.

The chain couples TRBV5-1 to TRBJ1-1; D perhaps matches TRBD1 (6 bases). This CDR3 has 16 amino acids. Germline V CDR1 and CDR2: SGHRS, YFSETQ. Trimming stripped 2 bases from V and 1 base from J, with 15 bases between. In DNA, the CDR3 is TGCGCCAGCAGCTTTGACACTGGACAGAAGAACACTGAAGCTTTCTTT. As protein: CASSFDTGQKNTEAFF.

The chain combines TRBV9 with TRBJ2-7, with 8 bases matching TRBD1. V shed 0 bases, J shed 3 bases, and the junction held 8 bases outside the gene matches. CDR3 length: 16 residues. Looked up from germline, CDR1 is SGDLS and CDR2 is YYNGEE. The CDR3 reads CASSVGQGIESYEQYF. In DNA, the CDR3 is TGTGCCAGCAGCGTAGGACAGGGGATAGAGAGCTACGAGCAGTACTTC.